Described below is a single T cell receptor beta chain sequence and its context. The antigen is unknown. Assay used: immunoSEQ multiplex PCR; TCRdb lists only in-frame clones, some missing. The sample comprises around 99,000 clones, around nine tenths of which are singletons, and roughly a fifth rests with the top ten. This entry is derived from a study of T cell responses to AZD1222 COVID-19 vaccine. Study findings and constraints: Reports say nearly half of spike-specific TCRs go after unmutated variant regions. Clonal diversity was possibly underestimated, and white British individuals and females predominated among donors.

The CDR3 consists of 14 residues. Germline V lookup: CDR1 SGHTA, CDR2 FQGNSA. J gave up 9 bases and V 4 bases, and 3 bases lay outside the gene matches. The sequencing used peripheral blood, collected on day 0 of AZD1222 vaccination. This receptor was identified in an adult in good health. This sequence joins TRBV7-2 and TRBJ1-6; 10 bases line up with TRBD1. The CDR3 DNA reads as TGTGCCAGCAGCTCGACAGGGGGCGGTTCACCCCTCCACTTT. Protein sequence: CASSSTGGGSPLHF.